This T cell receptor (beta chain) was documented in a study of blood T cell repertoires in COVID-19. Whole-study context: T cells, B-cell-depleted T cells, or PBMCs supplied cDNA or gDNA.

In the original processing: Nucleated cell counts were estimated from reference gene primer amplification. The repertoire was sequenced with immunoSEQ multiplex PCR; TCRdb's copy has only in-frame clones and lacks some. That table furnishes V, J and clone size, whereas the DNA furnished D and trimming. The sample lists 250,000 to 300,000 clones, around 84% seen once, with less than 8.5% in the top ten. This clone was recorded once. From germline, CDR1 is MDHEN and CDR2 SYDVKM. V lost 2 bases to trimming and J lost 9 bases, with 14 bases between them. The CDR3 runs to 15 residues. In the 2 weeks before study entry, exposed participants met a COVID-19 case, which was PCR-confirmed or clinician-diagnosed.

The sample was PBMCs or T cells enriched from blood (not recorded which). V gene TRBV28 combines with J gene TRBJ1-6; possibly TRBD1 for D (6 bases). The sequence was collected from a woman aged 50 to 65 who had been exposed to COVID-19. CDR3 in DNA: TGTGCCAGCAGTTTAGCGTCCGGGGGGCTTTCACCCCTCCACTTT. This translates into CASSLASGGLSPLHF.